The 6 T cell receptor beta chains below all came from one sample that was sequenced in a study of T cell responses to AZD1222 COVID-19 vaccine (dated by TCRdb to the early 2020s). Reading the label with the study, this specimen's time point is: about 28 days (+/-7) after the second vaccine dose. Libraries were constructed by the immunoSEQ multiplex PCR assay. Entries here come from immuneACCESS through TCRdb and include only in-frame sequences with V and J called. Some clones fail to appear in such tables; in the studies checked, an unresolved V gene covers under half of the shortfall, and the cause of the remainder is unknown. This sample is represented by fewer than 180,000 clones; about 92% of them were singletons. Approximately 3.6% of the sample is held by the ten biggest clonotypes. This sample comprised peripheral blood, obtained 28 days after the second AZD1222 dose. Receptor source: an adult who received the AZD1222 COVID-19 vaccine.

The chain employs TRBV10-3 and TRBJ2-5; D remains unclear. Between the trimmed V and J ends, which lost 4 bases and 1 base, there was a span of 13 bases. This CDR3 comprises 15 residues. In germline, CDR1 is ENHRY, CDR2 SYGVKD. The CDR3 DNA reads as TGTGCCATCAGTGGCAGCAGGCAAGGCCAAGAGACCCAGTACTTC. Encoded protein: CAISGSRQGQETQYF.

The chain couples TRBV10-3 to TRBJ2-7, with D possibly TRBD1 on 6 matching bases. Germline CDR1 reads ENHRY; CDR2 reads SYGVKD. The CDR3 covers 12 residues. Here the CDR3 reads CATEGEAYEQYF. The CDR3 DNA reads TGTGCTACCGAGGGGGAAGCTTACGAGCAGTACTTC.

This clone has a single count. The CDR3 nucleotides read TGTGCCAGCTCACCCGGAGGCCAAAAACTGTTTTTT. Translation: CASSPGGQKLFF. The chain employs TRBV18 and TRBJ1-4, with D hard to call. This CDR3 is 12 amino acids long. The ends were cut back, 3 bases at V and 9 bases at J, with 8 bases in the middle. Looked up from germline, CDR1 is KGHSH and CDR2 is LQKENI.

V and J are TRBV6-5 and TRBJ1-2; tentative D call: TRBD1 (5 bases). Per the germline V gene, CDR1 is MNHEY and CDR2 is SVGAGI. The V and J ends lost 6 bases and 7 bases respectively, with 12 bases between them. There are 12 residues in the CDR3. The CDR3 DNA follows: TGTGCCAGCAGGGCAGGGAGCTTTGGCTACACCTTC. It encodes CASRAGSFGYTF.

This chain uses TRBV10-3 with TRBJ1-2, with no clear D. Trimming left V 8 bases short and J 4 bases short, with 8 bases between. This CDR3 has 11 amino acids. Germline CDR1 ENHRY, CDR2 SYGVKD. The chain's CDR3 is CAIEDGYGYTF. DNA of the CDR3: TGTGCCATCGAGGACGGCTATGGCTACACCTTC.

This clone appeared a single time. This chain uses TRBV27 with TRBJ1-5; tentatively, D is TRBD1 (5 bases). This CDR3 has 14 residues. V lost 6 bases and J lost 7, with 16 bases in between. Germline lookup yields CDR1 MNHEY and CDR2 SMNVEV (reference sequence). The CDR3, as DNA: TGTGCCAGCAGCCCTGACAGTTCAGGCCAGCCCCAGCATTTT. Protein product: CASSPDSSGQPQHF.